These 14 T cell receptor beta chains were sequenced from one sample in a study of CD8 T cells in ankylosing spondylitis. TCRdb used MiXCR to reprocess the 5' RACE reads, holding one entry per CDR3 protein. The sample holds about 440,000 distinct CDR3 sequences; 15% to 20% are singletons and the top ten take over 0.9%. General study points: Ankylosing spondylitis blood appeared to carry a characteristic TCR beta motif of roughly 8 highly homologous variants.

These receptors have no identified antigens. The specimen sequenced was blood, either unsorted or a sorted T cell fraction (not recorded which). All receptors come from a male donor with ankylosing spondylitis.

V is TRBV3-1 and J is TRBJ2-1, with D tentatively TRBD1 (6 bases). Germline-derived CDR1 and CDR2 are LGHDT and YNNKEL (reference sequence). V was shortened by 2 bases and J by 8 bases, with 7 bases between the two germline ends. The CDR3 has 12 amino acids. This CDR3 reads CASSQQGYEQFF. CDR3 in DNA: TGTGCCAGCAGCCAACAGGGGTATGAGCAGTTCTTC.

This clonotype came up a few times. The V and J genes are TRBV5-1 and TRBJ1-6, with 9 bases that match TRBD1. The germline V gene has CDR1 SGHRS and CDR2 YFSETQ. The CDR3 totals 17 residues. With 4 bases clipped from V and 0 bases from J, the junction kept 5 bases outside the gene matches. CDR3 in amino acids: CASSGGDRVSYNSPLHF. DNA for the CDR3: TGCGCCAGCAGCGGGGGGGACAGGGTCTCCTATAATTCACCCCTCCACTTT.

The CDR3 sequence: CASSTGTGNPRDCYTF. The CDR3 nucleotides read TGTGCCAGCAGTACCGGGACAGGGAATCCTCGGGACTGCTACACCTTC. The J gene is TRBJ1-2, the V gene TRBV12-3 or TRBV12-4; 9 bases agree with TRBD1. This CDR3 comprises 16 residues. Trimming at V came to 5 bases and at J to 9 bases, leaving 16 bases not matched to a gene.

The chain combines TRBV4-3 with TRBJ2-6; no reliable D call. The CDR3 is made up of 16 amino acids. The V end lost 0 bases, the J end lost 0 bases, and 6 bases lay between the germline ends. From germline, CDR1 is LGHNA and CDR2 YSLEER. The CDR3: CASSQETASGANVLTF. DNA of the CDR3: TGCGCCAGCAGCCAAGAGACGGCCTCTGGGGCCAACGTCCTGACTTTC.

This clonotype has just a few counts. The chain uses TRBV20-1 and TRBJ2-5; tentatively, D is TRBD1 or TRBD2 (5 bases each). The CDR3 length is 14 residues. The germline V gene encodes CDR1 DFQATT and CDR2 SNEGSKA (reference sequence). Trimming shortened V by 2 bases and J by 0 bases, and 10 bases separated the two germline ends. The CDR3, as DNA: TGCAGTGCTAGACAGGGACGGTACCAAGAGACCCAGTACTTC. This encodes CSARQGRYQETQYF.

The chain has TRBV7-2 and TRBJ1-2, with a possible D match to TRBD1 (5 bases). Looked up from germline, CDR1 is SGHTA and CDR2 is FQGNSA. Trimming left V 5 bases short and J 2 bases short, with 12 bases between. This CDR3 has 14 residues. CDR3 sequence (DNA): TGTGCCAGCAGCCCAGGGATTCAAAACTATGGCTACACCTTC. As protein: CASSPGIQNYGYTF.

This clonotype was picked up a small number of times. The V call is TRBV28, the J call TRBJ1-6; tentative D call: TRBD1 (6 bases). The V end was cut by 10 bases, the J end by 0 bases, with 13 bases between. CDR1 is MDHEN, CDR2 SYDVKM, per germline. CDR3 length: 15 amino acids. Here the CDR3 reads CATRTASSYNSPLHF. CDR3 DNA: TGTGCCACAAGGACAGCCAGCTCCTATAATTCACCCCTCCACTTT.

The J gene is TRBJ2-5, the V gene TRBV7-9, with 8 bases identical to TRBD2. Germline V gives CDR1 SEHNR, CDR2 FQNEAQ (reference sequence). The V and J ends lost 4 bases and 5 bases, in that order; junction bases with no gene match: 15. The CDR3 loop spans 17 amino acids. This CDR3 reads CASSSTFSGGGRETQYF. The CDR3 bases are TGTGCCAGCAGCTCCACTTTCAGCGGGGGTGGTCGGGAGACCCAGTACTTC.

V is TRBV11-2 and J is TRBJ2-5; D is uncertain. V was clipped by 7 bases and J by 0 bases, with 9 bases between them. Germline V gives CDR1 SGHAT, CDR2 FQNNGV. The CDR3 contains 13 residues. The CDR3: CASTLGNQETQYF. The DNA for the CDR3 is TGTGCCAGCACCTTGGGGAACCAAGAGACCCAGTACTTC.

The CDR3 sequence: CASAGERKTDTQYF. The CDR3 bases are TGTGCCAGCGCGGGAGAGAGGAAAACAGATACGCAGTATTTT. The chain carries TRBV6-2 or TRBV6-3 and TRBJ2-3; 7 bases line up with TRBD2. J was trimmed by 3 bases and V by 8 bases; bases with no gene match: 8. This CDR3 has 14 residues. Germline V lookup: CDR1 MNHEY, CDR2 SVGEGT.

This clonotype has only a few counts. The rearrangement uses TRBV11-1 and TRBJ2-1; D not resolved. CDR3 length equals 15 residues. Germline V gene lookup returns CDR1 SGHAT and CDR2 FQDESV (reference sequence). V lost 1 base, J lost 8 bases, and 15 bases lay in between. DNA for the CDR3: TGTGCCAGCAGCTTAGGTGCAGATCCAGCCGATGAGCAGTTCTTC. Its translation is CASSLGADPADEQFF.

This clonotype was detected ten times or more. This chain connects TRBV7-6 to TRBJ2-1; the D gene is possibly TRBD1 (5 bases). The germline gives CDR1 SGHVS, CDR2 FNYEAQ. The CDR3 length is 14 residues. Trimming stripped 1 base from V and 8 bases from J, with 12 bases between. For the CDR3, the DNA is TGTGCCAGCAGCTTAGTCTGGCAGGGCGATGAGCAGTTCTTC. This gives the protein CASSLVWQGDEQFF.

This clonotype has just a few counts. The rearrangement uses TRBV18 and TRBJ1-3; D gene unclear. This CDR3 region has 16 residues. The germline CDR1 and CDR2 sequences are KGHSH and LQKENI. The ends were cut back, 1 base at V and 0 bases at J, with 10 bases in the middle. CDR3 nucleotide sequence: TGTGCCAGCTCACCACAGCCTTCTGACTCTGGAAACACCATATATTTT. This codes for CASSPQPSDSGNTIYF.

This clonotype was found a few times. This chain connects TRBV2 to TRBJ1-1; no clear D gene. The V gene's germline CDR1 is SNHLY and CDR2 FYNNEI. The CDR3 consists of 13 residues. Trimming removed 3 bases from V and 6 bases from J, with 11 bases in between. CDR3 loop: CASSEVQRSEAFF. In DNA, the CDR3 is TGTGCCAGCAGTGAGGTCCAGAGATCTGAAGCTTTCTTT. Drawing the rest from reference TRBV2 and TRBJ1-1, the complete variable domain is EPEVTQTPSHQVTQMGQEVILRCVPISNHLYFYWYRQILGQKVEFLVSFYNNEISEKSEIFDDQFSVERPDGSNFTLKIRSTKLEDSAMYFCASSEVQRSEAFFGQGTRLTVV.